Presented here are 3 T cell receptor beta chains from one specimen sequenced in a study of T cells in tuberculosis. Repertoires were generated with immunoSEQ multiplex PCR, while TCRdb's copy carries only in-frame clones and drops some. Here the sample spans some 31,000 clones, approximately 90% being singletons. Time point specified: new active TB diagnosis, blood taken before or within 7 days of starting treatment. Source: PBMCs, taken at tuberculosis diagnosis. The receptors originated from an adult with tuberculosis.

The chain combines TRBV10-3 with TRBJ1-6; D not certain. The CDR3 runs 12 residues. Germline CDR1 and CDR2: ENHRY and SYGVKD. V was clipped by 6 bases and J by 14 bases, with 14 bases between them. The CDR3 DNA reads TGTGCCATCAGGGCGGGCTCCGAAGCCCTCCACTTT. Amino acid sequence: CAIRAGSEALHF.

The chain links TRBV5-1 to TRBJ2-1, with 13 bases identical to TRBD2. V shed 2 bases and J 8 bases; nucleotides not matched to a gene: 1. In germline, CDR1 is SGHRS, CDR2 YFSETQ. The CDR3 consists of 14 residues. The CDR3 DNA reads TGCGCCAGCAGCTTACTAGCGGGAGGGGATGAGCAGTTCTTC. Its protein product is CASSLLAGGDEQFF.

The CDR3 region is CASSEVGSSYEQYF. CDR3 bases: TGTGCCAGCAGTGAGGTAGGGAGCTCCTACGAGCAGTACTTC. The rearrangement uses TRBV25-1 and TRBJ2-7; tentative D call: TRBD2 (5 bases). This CDR3 is 14 amino acids long. Per the germline V gene, CDR1 is MGHDK and CDR2 is SYGVNS. The V gene lost 3 bases and the J gene lost 0 bases, with 9 bases spanning the gap.